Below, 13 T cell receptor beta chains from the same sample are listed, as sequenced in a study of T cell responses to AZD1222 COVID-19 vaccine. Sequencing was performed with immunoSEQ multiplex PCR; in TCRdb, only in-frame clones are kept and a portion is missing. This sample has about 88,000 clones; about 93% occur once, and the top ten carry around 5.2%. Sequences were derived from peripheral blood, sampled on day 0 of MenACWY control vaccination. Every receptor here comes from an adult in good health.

The CDR3, as DNA: TGTGCCAGCAGTCCCAATGTACTAGGGACAGGAGGGTTCTTC. As protein: CASSPNVLGTGGFF. The rearrangement links TRBV14 to TRBJ2-1; 8 bases align to TRBD1. The V segment lost 6 bases and the J segment 15 bases; nucleotides outside the gene matches: 16. This CDR3 comprises 14 residues. Per germline, CDR1 SGHDN and CDR2 FVKESK.

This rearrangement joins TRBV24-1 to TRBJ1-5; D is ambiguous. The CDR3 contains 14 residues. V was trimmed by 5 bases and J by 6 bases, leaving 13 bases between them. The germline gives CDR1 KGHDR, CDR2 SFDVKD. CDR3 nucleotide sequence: TGTGCCACCAGTGCGGGTTACCGGGGTCAGCCCCAGCATTTT. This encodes CATSAGYRGQPQHF.

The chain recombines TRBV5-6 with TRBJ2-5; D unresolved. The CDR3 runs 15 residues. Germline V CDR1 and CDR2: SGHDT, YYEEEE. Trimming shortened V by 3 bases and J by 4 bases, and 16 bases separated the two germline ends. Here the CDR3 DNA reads TGTGCCAGCAGCTCCAATTACCAACCAGGAGAGACCCAGTACTTC. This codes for CASSSNYQPGETQYF.

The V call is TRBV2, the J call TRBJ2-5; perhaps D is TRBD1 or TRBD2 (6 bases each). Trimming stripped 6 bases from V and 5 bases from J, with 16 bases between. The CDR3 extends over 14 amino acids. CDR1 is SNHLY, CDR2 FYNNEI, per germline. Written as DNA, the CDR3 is TGTGCCAGCAGATGGACTATGAGGGGGGAGACCCAGTACTTC. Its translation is CASRWTMRGETQYF.

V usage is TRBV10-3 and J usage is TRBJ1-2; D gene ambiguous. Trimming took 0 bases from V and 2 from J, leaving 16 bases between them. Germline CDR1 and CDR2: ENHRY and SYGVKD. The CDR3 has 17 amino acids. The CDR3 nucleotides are TGTGCCATCAGTGAGTCGGCCGGATTGGGGAGGAACTATGGCTACACCTTC. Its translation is CAISESAGLGRNYGYTF.

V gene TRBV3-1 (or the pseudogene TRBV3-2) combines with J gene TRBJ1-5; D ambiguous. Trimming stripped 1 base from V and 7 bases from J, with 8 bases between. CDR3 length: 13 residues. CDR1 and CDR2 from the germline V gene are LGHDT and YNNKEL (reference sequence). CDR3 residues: CASSQGAEQPQHF. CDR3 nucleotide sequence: TGTGCCAGCAGCCAAGGTGCTGAACAGCCCCAGCATTTT.

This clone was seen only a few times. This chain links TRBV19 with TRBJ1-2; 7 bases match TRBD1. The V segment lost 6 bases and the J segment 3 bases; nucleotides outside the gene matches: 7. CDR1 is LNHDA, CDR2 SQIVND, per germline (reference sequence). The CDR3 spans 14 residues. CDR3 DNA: TGTGCCAGTAGCACGATAGACAGGGACTATGGCTACACCTTC. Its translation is CASSTIDRDYGYTF.

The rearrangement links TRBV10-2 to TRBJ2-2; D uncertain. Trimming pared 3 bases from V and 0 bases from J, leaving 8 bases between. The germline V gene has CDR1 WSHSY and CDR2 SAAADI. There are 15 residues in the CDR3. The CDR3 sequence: CASSEFLANTGELFF. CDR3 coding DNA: TGCGCCAGCAGTGAATTTCTAGCGAACACCGGGGAGCTGTTTTTT.

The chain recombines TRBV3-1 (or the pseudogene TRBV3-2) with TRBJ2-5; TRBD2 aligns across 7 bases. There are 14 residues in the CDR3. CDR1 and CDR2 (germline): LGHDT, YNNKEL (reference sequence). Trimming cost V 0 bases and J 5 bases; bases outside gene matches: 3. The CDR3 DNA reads TGTGCCAGCAGCCAAGATGGGCGGGAGGAGACCCAGTACTTC. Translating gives CASSQDGREETQYF.

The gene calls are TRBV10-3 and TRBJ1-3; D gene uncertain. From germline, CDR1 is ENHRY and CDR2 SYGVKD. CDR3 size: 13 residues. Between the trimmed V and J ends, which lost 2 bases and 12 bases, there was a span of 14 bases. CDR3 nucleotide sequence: TGTGCCATCAGTGAGATCTATGGGAGTCACATATATTTT. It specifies CAISEIYGSHIYF.

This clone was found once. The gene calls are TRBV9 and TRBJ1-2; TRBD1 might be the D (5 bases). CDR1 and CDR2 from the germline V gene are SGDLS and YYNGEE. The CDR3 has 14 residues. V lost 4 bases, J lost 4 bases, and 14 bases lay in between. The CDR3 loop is CASSPTGPLYGYTF. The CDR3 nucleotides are TGTGCCAGCAGCCCAACAGGTCCCCTCTATGGCTACACCTTC.

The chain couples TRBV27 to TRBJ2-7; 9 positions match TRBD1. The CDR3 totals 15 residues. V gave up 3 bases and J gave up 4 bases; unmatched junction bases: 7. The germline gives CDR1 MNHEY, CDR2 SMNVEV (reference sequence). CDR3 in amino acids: CASSFSGQGWYEQYF. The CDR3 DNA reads TGTGCCAGCAGTTTTTCGGGACAGGGTTGGTACGAGCAGTACTTC.

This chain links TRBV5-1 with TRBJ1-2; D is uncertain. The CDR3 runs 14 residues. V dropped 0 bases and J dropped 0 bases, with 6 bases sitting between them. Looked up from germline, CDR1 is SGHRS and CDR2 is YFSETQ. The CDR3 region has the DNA TGCGCCAGCAGCTTGGACACATCTAACTATGGCTACACCTTC. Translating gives CASSLDTSNYGYTF.